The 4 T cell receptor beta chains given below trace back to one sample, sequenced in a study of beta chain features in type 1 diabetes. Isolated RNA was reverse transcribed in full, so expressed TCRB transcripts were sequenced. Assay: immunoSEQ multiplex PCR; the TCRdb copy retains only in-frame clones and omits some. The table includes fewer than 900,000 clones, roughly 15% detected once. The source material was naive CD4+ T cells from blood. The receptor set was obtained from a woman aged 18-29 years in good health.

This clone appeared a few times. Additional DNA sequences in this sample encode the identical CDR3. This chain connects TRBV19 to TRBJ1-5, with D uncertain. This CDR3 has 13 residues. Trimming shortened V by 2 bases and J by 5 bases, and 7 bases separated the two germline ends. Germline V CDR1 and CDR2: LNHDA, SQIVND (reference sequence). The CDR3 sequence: CASSISWDQPQHF. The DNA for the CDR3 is TGTGCCAGTAGTATAAGCTGGGATCAGCCCCAGCATTTT.

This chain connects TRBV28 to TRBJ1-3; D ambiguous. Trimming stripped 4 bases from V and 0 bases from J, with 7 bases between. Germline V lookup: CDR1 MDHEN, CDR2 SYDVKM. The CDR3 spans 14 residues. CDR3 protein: CASSSGGSGNTIYF. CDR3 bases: TGTGCCAGCAGTTCCGGAGGCTCTGGAAACACCATATATTTT.

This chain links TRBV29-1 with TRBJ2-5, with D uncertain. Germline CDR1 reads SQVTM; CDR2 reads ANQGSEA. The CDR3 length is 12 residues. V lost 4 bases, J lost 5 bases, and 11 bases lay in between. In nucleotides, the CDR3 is TGCAGCGTTGCGTCCAGCAGGGAGACCCAGTACTTC. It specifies CSVASSRETQYF.

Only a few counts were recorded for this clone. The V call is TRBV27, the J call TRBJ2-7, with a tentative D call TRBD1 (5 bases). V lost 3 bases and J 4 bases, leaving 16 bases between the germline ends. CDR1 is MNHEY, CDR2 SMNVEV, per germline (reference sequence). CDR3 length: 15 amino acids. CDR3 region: CASSFGPQGSYEQYF. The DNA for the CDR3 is TGTGCCAGCAGTTTTGGGCCCCAGGGATCGTACGAGCAGTACTTC.